This T cell receptor beta chain stems from a study of identical twins. A single record per CDR3 protein comes from TCRdb applying MiXCR to the 5' RACE reads. The repertoire includes around 1.7 million distinct CDR3 sequences, roughly a third of them detected once, and 0.27% sits in the top ten. J was trimmed by 0 bases and V by 3 bases; bases with no gene match: 2. The CDR3 runs to 15 residues. Germline loops: CDR1 SGHTA, CDR2 FQGNSA. This clonotype was sampled from a newborn girl in good health. This chain uses TRBV7-2 with TRBJ2-3; 8 positions match TRBD2. The sequenced sample was cord blood. The chain's CDR3 is CASSFERGSTDTQYF. In DNA form, the CDR3 reads TGTGCCAGCAGCTTTGAGCGGGGGAGCACAGATACGCAGTATTTT. Based on the CDR3 plus reference TRBV7-2 and TRBJ2-3, the full variable domain is GAGVSQSPSNKVTEKGKDVELRCDPISGHTALYWYRQSLGQGLEFLIYFQGNSAPDKSGLPSDRFSAERTGGSVSTLTIQRTQQEDSAVYLCASSFERGSTDTQYFGPGTRLTVL.